This TCR beta chain was sequenced during a study of cytomegalovirus exposure and HLA in healthy donors. The study, taken as a whole, reports: Several of the most significant clusters were apparently associated with common viral pathogens in a later analysis. An ancestry cluster, one associated with Asian ancestry, reportedly showed fewer N-insertions than the approximately 670-donor mean in a later analysis.

Details on this clone: The antigen remains undetermined.

The germline V gene encodes CDR1 MNHNS and CDR2 SASEGT. This CDR3 has 12 amino acids. V was pared by 6 bases and J by 7 bases, with 5 bases of the junction left unmatched. The primer mix had 60 Vbeta and 13 Jbeta primers. Produced via immunoSEQ multiplex PCR; TCRdb's table is partial and in-frame only. This sample's table has 50,000 to 70,000 clones. As for the donors, each was a healthy bone marrow donor. The origin of this receptor is a woman aged 18-35 years in good health and CMV-seronegative. The sequenced sample was PBMCs. V and J are TRBV6-1 and TRBJ1-2; 7 nucleotides line up with TRBD1. CDR3 sequence: CASRTGKFGYTF. In DNA, the CDR3 is TGTGCCAGCAGGACAGGGAAGTTTGGCTACACCTTC.